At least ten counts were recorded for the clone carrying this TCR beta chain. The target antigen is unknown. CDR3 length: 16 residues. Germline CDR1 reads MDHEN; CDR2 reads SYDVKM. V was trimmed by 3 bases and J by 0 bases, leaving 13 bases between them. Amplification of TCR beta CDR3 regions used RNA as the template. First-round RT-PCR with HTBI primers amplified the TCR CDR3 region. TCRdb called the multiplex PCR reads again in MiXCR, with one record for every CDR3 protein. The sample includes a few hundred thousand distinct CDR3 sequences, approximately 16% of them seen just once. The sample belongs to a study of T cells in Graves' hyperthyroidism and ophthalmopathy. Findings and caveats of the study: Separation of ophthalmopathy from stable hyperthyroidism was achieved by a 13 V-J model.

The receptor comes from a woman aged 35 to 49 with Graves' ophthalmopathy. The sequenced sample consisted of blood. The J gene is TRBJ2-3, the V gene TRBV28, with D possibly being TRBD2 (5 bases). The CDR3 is CASSFNIATSTDTQYF. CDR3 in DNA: TGTGCCAGCAGTTTCAATATAGCGACTAGCACAGATACGCAGTATTTT.